The following is a T cell receptor (beta chain) sequence with its context. Participants had their cohort set by participant-reported clinical history. Some clones are missing from TCRdb's copy, which holds only in-frame ones; the method was immunoSEQ multiplex PCR. The sample holds approximately 300,000 clones, about nine tenths seen once. The sample originates from a study of blood T cell repertoires in COVID-19. About the research overall: Sites across the United States, Italy and Spain contributed samples from acute and convalescent COVID-19.

Sequencing was carried out using PBMCs or T cells enriched from blood (not recorded which). This receptor was identified in a woman aged 18-29 years who had recovered from COVID-19.

As DNA, the CDR3 is TGTGCCAGCAGCCGGTGGGGCGGGGGAGACACAGATACGCAGTATTTT. This translates into CASSRWGGGDTDTQYF. The gene calls are TRBV7-2 and TRBJ2-3, with TRBD2 matching over 7 bases. The germline gives CDR1 SGHTA, CDR2 FQGNSA. The CDR3 totals 16 residues. V dropped 5 bases and J dropped 2; count of bases not matched to a gene: 10. The variable domain in full, with the rest retrieved from reference TRBV7-2 and TRBJ2-3, is GAGVSQSPSNKVTEKGKDVELRCDPISGHTALYWYRQSLGQGLEFLIYFQGNSAPDKSGLPSDRFSAERTGGSVSTLTIQRTQQEDSAVYLCASSRWGGGDTDTQYFGPGTRLTVL.